This T cell receptor (beta chain) derives from a study of shared clonotypes between healthy human individuals. Findings and caveats of the study: Memory subsets generally showed lower estimated richness than naive subsets.

This clone has just one count. Its antigen remains unidentified. The study ran the assay at deep level. The table came from immunoSEQ multiplex PCR; TCRdb's copy has only in-frame clones and leaves some out. The repertoire holds more than 2,000,000 clones, 90% to 95% seen once, with roughly 0.14% in the top ten. All the donors were Caucasian adults who lived in Nashville, Tennessee. The CDR3 runs 14 residues. CDR1 and CDR2 (germline): KGHSH, LQKENI. Trimming removed 4 bases at V and 3 bases at J, with 10 bases between. The chain couples TRBV18 to TRBJ1-5; D is uncertain. The source material was naive CD4+ T cells sorted from blood. Subset given: CD45RA+ positively selected. The sequence derives from a man younger than 35 in good health. CDR3 sequence: CASSLLQTNQPQHF. CDR3 DNA: TGTGCCAGCTCACTTTTACAAACCAATCAGCCCCAGCATTTT.